This T cell receptor beta chain was sequenced during a study of response to subunit inactivated influenza vaccine (dated by TCRdb to the late 2010s). For the study in its entirety: Deep quantitative profiling of the T cell receptor repertoire was used in the study to follow responses to a trivalent subunit inactivated influenza vaccine.

General conclusions and limits of the study: According to the authors, only a limited number of new T cells may be recruited by each seasonal influenza vaccination.

The time point label for this specimen denotes: 45 days after influenza vaccine administration. This clonotype was recorded many times. The antigen it recognizes is unknown. No quality values exist for individual bases; no much larger clone is one base distant. The library was built by means of RT-PCR. The sample was run on an Illumina HiSeq 2500. The public reads were reprocessed in TCRdb via fastp at Q25 and MiXCR, keeping in-frame beta chains. When rows share a CDR3 protein, they turn into one entry using the most common DNA and genes. The sample yields about 530,000 distinct CDR3 sequences; roughly 13% were counted once. The ten largest make up around 13% of the sample. Including cysteine and phenylalanine, the CDR3 has 13 amino acids. Here the CDR3 DNA is all that survives: 39 bases in frame from base 1. V lost 6 bases and J lost 3 bases, and the count of bases not matched to a germline gene is 2.

This sequence originates from a man aged 45-65 years who received an inactivated influenza vaccine. Donor details come from another sample of the same person, matched by shared clones. The chain couples TRBV12-3 or TRBV12-4 to TRBJ2-7; TRBD1 lines up with 10 middle nucleotides. The starting material was PBMCs from blood, obtained about 40 days after vaccination. The CDR3 region: CASRRTGGYEQYF. The base sequence is TGTGCCAGCAGGAGGACAGGGGGCTACGAGCAGTACTTC.